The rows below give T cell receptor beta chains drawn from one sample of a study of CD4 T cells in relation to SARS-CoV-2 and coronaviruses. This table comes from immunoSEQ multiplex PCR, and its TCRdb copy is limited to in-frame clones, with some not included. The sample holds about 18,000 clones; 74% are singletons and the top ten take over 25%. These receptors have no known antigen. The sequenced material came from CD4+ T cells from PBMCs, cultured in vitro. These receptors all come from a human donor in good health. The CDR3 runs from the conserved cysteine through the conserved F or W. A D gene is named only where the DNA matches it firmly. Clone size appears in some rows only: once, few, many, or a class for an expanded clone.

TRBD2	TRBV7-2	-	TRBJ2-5	CASSPSGRRETQYF	TGTGCCAGCAGCCCTAGCGGGAGGAGAGAGACCCAGTACTTC
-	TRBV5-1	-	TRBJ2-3	CASKLVTSTDTQYF	TGCGCCAGCAAGCTAGTTACAAGCACAGATACGCAGTATTTT
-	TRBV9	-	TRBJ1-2	CASSVGRGSYDYGYTF	TGTGCCAGCAGCGTAGGTAGGGGGAGCTACGACTATGGCTACACCTTC
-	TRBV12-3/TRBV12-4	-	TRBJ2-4	CASSFGGKNIQYF	TGTGCCAGCAGTTTTGGGGGAAAAAACATTCAGTACTTC
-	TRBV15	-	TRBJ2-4	CATSRGGQNPGDIQYF	TGTGCCACCAGCAGAGGTGGACAAAACCCCGGGGACATTCAGTACTTC
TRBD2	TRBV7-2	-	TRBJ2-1	CASSPEAGGYEQFF	TGTGCCAGCAGCCCGGAAGCGGGAGGGTATGAGCAGTTCTTC
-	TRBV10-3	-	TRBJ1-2	CAIGDGNYGYTF	TGTGCCATCGGAGACGGTAACTATGGCTACACCTTC
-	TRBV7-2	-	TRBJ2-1	CASSLEGVDEQFF	TGTGCCAGCAGCTTAGAAGGGGTTGATGAGCAGTTCTTC
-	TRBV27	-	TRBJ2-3	CASSLLVSTDTQYF	TGTGCCAGCAGTTTATTGGTCTCCACAGATACGCAGTATTTT
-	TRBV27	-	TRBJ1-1	CASSKNTEAFF	TGTGCCAGCAGTAAGAACACTGAAGCTTTCTTT
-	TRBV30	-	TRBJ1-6	CAWRVTGNNSPLHF	TGTGCCTGGAGGGTTACAGGGAATAATTCACCCCTCCACTTT
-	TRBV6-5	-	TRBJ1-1	CASSYWKNTEAFF	TGTGCCAGCAGTTACTGGAAGAACACTGAAGCTTTCTTT
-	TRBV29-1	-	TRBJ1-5	CSASGSGVDQPQHF	TGCAGCGCCAGTGGCTCGGGGGTTGATCAGCCCCAGCATTTT
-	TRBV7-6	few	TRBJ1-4	CASSLQATNEKLFF	TGTGCCAGCAGCTTGCAGGCAACTAATGAAAAACTGTTTTTT
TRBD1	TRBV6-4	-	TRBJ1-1	CASRKDRGVGTEAFF	TGTGCCAGCAGGAAGGACAGGGGGGTCGGTACTGAAGCTTTCTTT
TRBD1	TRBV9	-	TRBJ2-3	CASSVAPRTGTGNTQYF	TGTGCCAGCAGCGTAGCTCCGAGGACAGGAACGGGGAATACGCAGTATTTT
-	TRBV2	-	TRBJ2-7	CASRSEYEQYF	TGTGCCAGCAGATCCGAATACGAGCAGTACTTC
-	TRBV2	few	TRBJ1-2	CASSRQEDYGYTF	TGTGCCAGCAGTAGACAGGAGGACTATGGCTACACCTTC
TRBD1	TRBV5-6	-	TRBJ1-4	CASSLPGTGYEKLFF	TGTGCCAGCAGCTTGCCCGGGACAGGGTATGAAAAACTGTTTTTT
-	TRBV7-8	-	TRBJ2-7	CASNPRDTPYEQYF	TGTGCCAGCAACCCCAGGGACACACCCTACGAGCAGTACTTC
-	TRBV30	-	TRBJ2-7	CAWSVNVYEQYF	TGTGCCTGGAGTGTAAACGTGTACGAGCAGTACTTC
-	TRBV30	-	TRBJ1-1	CAWGDLGAFF	TGTGCCTGGGGGGACCTGGGGGCTTTCTTT
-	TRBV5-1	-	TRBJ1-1	CASSQNREQTEAFF	TGCGCCAGCAGCCAAAACAGGGAACAGACTGAAGCTTTCTTT
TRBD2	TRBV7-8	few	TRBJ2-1	CASSLAGLAGGIKQFF	TGTGCCAGCAGCTTAGCTGGACTAGCGGGAGGGATTAAGCAGTTCTTC
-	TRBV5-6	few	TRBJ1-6	CASSLVLGISPLHF	TGTGCCAGCAGCTTGGTATTAGGGATTTCACCCCTCCACTTT
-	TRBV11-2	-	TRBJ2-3	CASSLGGSTDTQYF	TGTGCCAGCAGCTTAGGTGGAAGCACAGATACGCAGTATTTT
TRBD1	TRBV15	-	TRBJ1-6	CATSRGSRDREDSPLHF	TGTGCCACCAGCAGAGGAAGCCGGGACAGGGAGGACTCACCCCTCCACTTT
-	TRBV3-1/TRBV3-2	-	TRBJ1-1	CASSQELRTEAFF	TGTGCCAGCAGCCAAGAATTGAGGACTGAAGCTTTCTTT
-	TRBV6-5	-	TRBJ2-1	CAATRAGSYNEQFF	TGTGCCGCGACTAGAGCGGGTTCCTACAATGAGCAGTTCTTC
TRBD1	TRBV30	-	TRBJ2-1	CAWSLGWGQRNNEQFF	TGTGCCTGGAGCTTGGGTTGGGGACAGAGAAACAATGAGCAGTTCTTC
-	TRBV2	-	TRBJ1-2	CASSVRVPHGYTF	TGTGCCAGCAGCGTGAGAGTACCCCATGGCTACACCTTC
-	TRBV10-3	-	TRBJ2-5	CAISPNQETQYF	TGTGCCATCAGTCCTAATCAAGAGACCCAGTACTTC